This T cell receptor beta chain is from a study of blood T cell repertoires in COVID-19. In the study overall: Samples representing acute and convalescent COVID-19 were sourced from the United States, Italy and Spain.

Deletions cut 4 bases from V and 7 bases from J, with 17 bases between. Germline V gene data show CDR1 as SGDLS and CDR2 as YYNGEE. There are 15 residues in the CDR3. Per the original data handling: Amplified reference gene primers provided the basis for estimating nucleated cell counts. Generated by immunoSEQ multiplex PCR, the TCRdb table keeps only in-frame clones and is missing some. V, J and clone size derive from that table, while D and trimming were established from the DNA sequence. The sample contains roughly 180,000 clones, less than 85% of which appear only once. The receptor comes from an older woman with COVID-19, enrolled during active disease. Sequenced: peripheral blood. The V and J genes are TRBV9 and TRBJ2-2; possibly TRBD2 for D (6 bases). CDR3 bases: TGTGCCAGCAGCCCAATCTCGCGGGGAGGCGGGGAGCTGTTTTTT. Residues: CASSPISRGGGELFF.